This T cell receptor (beta chain) was found in a study of blood T cell repertoires in COVID-19. V shed 6 bases and J 8 bases; nucleotides not matched to a gene: 12. CDR1 and CDR2 from the germline V gene are LNHDA and SQIVND (reference sequence). CDR3 length: 14 amino acids. In its sample, this clone was seen once. TCRdb keeps only in-frame clones here, not all; method: immunoSEQ multiplex PCR. The sample lists fewer than 650,000 clones, 70% to 90% seen once, with 7.8% in the top ten. Seattle patients were enrolled while actively infected and followed longitudinally. Specimen: peripheral blood. The chain couples TRBV19 to TRBJ1-1; 7 positions agree with TRBD1. The sequence came from a woman aged 45-65 years with COVID-19, enrolled during active disease. As DNA, the CDR3 is TGTGCCAGTAGCAGGGGGTCGATTAGTTTGGAAGCTTTCTTT. Translated, it gives CASSRGSISLEAFF. Variable domain in full (rest from reference TRBV19 and TRBJ1-1): DGGITQSPKYLFRKEGQNVTLSCEQNLNHDAMYWYRQDPGQGLRLIYYSQIVNDFQKGDIAEGYSVSREKKESFPLTVTSAQKNPTAFYLCASSRGSISLEAFFGQGTRLTVV.